These 32 T cell receptor beta chains originate from one sample sequenced in a study of blood T cells in healthy people across ages. For the second PCR, which ran for roughly 6 to 12 cycles, a sample-barcoded 5' primer and a J-beta primer mix were used. TCRdb independently ran MiXCR on the 5' RACE reads; one entry per CDR3 protein. In the table there are 1.5 million to 2 million distinct CDR3 sequences, 25% to 30% of which are singletons. The source material was blood. The receptors here all came from a woman in her 30s in good health.

A remark on this clonotype: A much larger clone lies one base from this, so it may be a read error. This chain uses TRBV20-1 with TRBJ2-7; 9 positions match TRBD1. The V segment lost 1 base and the J segment 4 bases; nucleotides outside the gene matches: 5. The germline V gene has CDR1 DFQATT and CDR2 SNEGSKA (reference sequence). The CDR3 loop spans 14 amino acids. Here the CDR3 reads CSARATGGWYEQYF. The CDR3 nucleotides are TGCAGTGCTAGAGCTACAGGGGGCTGGTACGAGCAGTACTTC.

The chain links TRBV12-3 or TRBV12-4 to TRBJ1-1; D is ambiguous. The length of the CDR3 is 14 residues. V lost 6 bases, J lost 4 bases, and 15 bases lay in between. In DNA, the CDR3 is TGTGCCAGCAGGCGGAGTGCGGAAAGCACTGAAGCTTTCTTT. As protein: CASRRSAESTEAFF.

This clonotype has just a few counts. The V gene is TRBV20-1, the J gene TRBJ2-7, with 16 bases matching TRBD2. Germline V gene sequence: CDR1 DFQATT, CDR2 SNEGSKA (reference sequence). The V and J ends lost 3 bases and 3 bases, in that order; junction bases with no gene match: 11. There are 18 residues in the CDR3. This CDR3 reads CSASDGTSGRASFYEQYF. CDR3 coding DNA: TGCAGTGCTAGTGACGGGACTAGCGGGAGGGCCTCTTTCTACGAGCAGTACTTC.

The genes are TRBV5-1 and TRBJ1-1; the D gene is possibly TRBD1 (5 bases). The CDR3 sequence is 15 residues long. Germline CDR1 reads SGHRS; CDR2 reads YFSETQ. The V gene lost 4 bases and the J gene lost 0 bases, with 13 bases spanning the gap. Here the CDR3 reads CASSTRDPMNTEAFF. The CDR3 nucleotides read TGCGCCAGCAGCACCCGGGACCCGATGAACACTGAAGCTTTCTTT.

This clonotype showed up just a few times. The CDR3 bases are TGTGCCAGCAGCCCGAGAGGTTTCCCGTGGGGCTACACCTTC. It specifies CASSPRGFPWGYTF. The chain links TRBV7-9 to TRBJ1-2; D unresolved. This CDR3 contains 14 residues. CDR1 SEHNR and CDR2 FQNEAQ come from the germline V gene (reference sequence). Trimming took off 5 bases at V and 8 bases at J, with 18 bases between the two ends. Full variable domain (remainder filled in from reference TRBV7-9 and TRBJ1-2): DTGVSQNPRHKITKRGQNVTFRCDPISEHNRLYWYRQTLGQGPEFLTYFQNEAQLEKSRLLSDRFSAERPKGSFSTLEIQRTEQGDSAMYLCASSPRGFPWGYTFGSGTRLTVV.

The chain uses TRBV15 and TRBJ2-7; TRBD1 aligns across 9 bases. Germline lookup yields CDR1 LNHNV and CDR2 YYDKDF (reference sequence). The V gene end was trimmed by 1 base and the J gene end by 3 bases; junction bases not matched to a gene: 4. The CDR3 is 15 residues long. The CDR3 protein is CATSRGSGQGYEQYF. DNA of the CDR3: TGTGCCACCAGCAGAGGCTCGGGACAGGGCTACGAGCAGTACTTC.

The J gene is TRBJ2-1, the V gene TRBV7-9, with D perhaps TRBD2 (5 bases). CDR3 length equals 13 residues. Trimming stripped 5 bases from V and 6 bases from J, with 11 bases between. From germline, CDR1 is SEHNR and CDR2 FQNEAQ (reference sequence). CDR3: CASSPASGNEQFF. The CDR3 DNA reads as TGTGCCAGCAGCCCCGCCAGCGGCAATGAGCAGTTCTTC.

This clonotype has ten or more counts. V gene TRBV10-3 combines with J gene TRBJ1-4; D is possibly TRBD1 (5 bases). V was cut by 3 bases and J by 2 bases, with 7 bases left in between. CDR1 is ENHRY, CDR2 SYGVKD, per germline. The CDR3 runs to 14 residues. This CDR3 reads CAISDGGTNEKLFF. CDR3 DNA: TGTGCCATCAGTGATGGGGGGACTAATGAAAAACTGTTTTTT.

This chain connects TRBV14 to TRBJ2-7; no firm D call. This CDR3 region has 15 residues. CDR1 SGHDN and CDR2 FVKESK come from the germline V gene. The germline V and J ends were trimmed by 0 bases and 7 bases, with 16 bases remaining between them. CDR3 nucleotides: TGTGCCAGCAGCCAAGAACAGAGTCAACCCTGGGAGCAGTACTTC. This codes for CASSQEQSQPWEQYF.

This chain uses TRBV29-1 with TRBJ2-3; 8 nucleotides agree with TRBD1. CDR1 is SQVTM and CDR2 is ANQGSEA in the germline V gene. The CDR3 consists of 14 residues. The CDR3 region has the DNA TGCAGTGTTACCCAGGACAGGGTCACAGATACGCAGTATTTT. Translated, it gives CSVTQDRVTDTQYF.

The chain links TRBV7-2 to TRBJ2-1, with D perhaps matching TRBD1 or TRBD2 (5 bases each). V was pared by 2 bases and J by 4 bases, with 12 bases between. CDR1 is SGHTA, CDR2 FQGNSA, per germline. The CDR3 is made up of 15 amino acids. This CDR3 is CASSLWGSPYNEQFF. DNA for the CDR3: TGTGCCAGCAGCTTATGGGGGAGCCCTTACAATGAGCAGTTCTTC.

This clonotype was observed many times. This chain connects TRBV29-1 to TRBJ2-6; D is perhaps TRBD2 (5 bases). Deletions cut 0 bases from V and 2 bases from J, with 8 bases between. CDR3 length equals 15 residues. The germline CDR1 and CDR2 sequences are SQVTM and ANQGSEA. The CDR3 DNA reads TGCAGCGTTGAAGATCCGAGGGCTGGGGCCAACGTCCTGACTTTC. As protein: CSVEDPRAGANVLTF.

This clonotype was counted a few times. CDR3 in DNA: TGTGCCACCAGTGATCCCAAACAGGGGAGATACAATGAGCAGTTCTTC. This gives the protein CATSDPKQGRYNEQFF. The chain links TRBV24-1 to TRBJ2-1; TRBD1 agrees at 7 bases. V trimming: 3 bases; J trimming: 4 bases; junction bases outside the gene matches: 8. The germline V gene has CDR1 KGHDR and CDR2 SFDVKD. This CDR3 contains 16 residues.

This clonotype was counted only a few times. The chain employs TRBV5-1 and TRBJ1-1, with D possibly TRBD1 on 5 matching bases. The V and J ends lost 0 bases and 7 bases respectively, with 13 bases between them. Looked up from germline, CDR1 is SGHRS and CDR2 is YFSETQ. The CDR3 covers 14 residues. The CDR3 sequence is CASSLEQGGDEAFF. The CDR3 DNA reads TGCGCCAGCAGCTTGGAGCAGGGTGGGGATGAAGCTTTCTTT.

This clonotype was seen many times. The chain recombines TRBV28 with TRBJ2-7; TRBD1 aligns across 8 bases. J gave up 2 bases and V 5 bases, and 8 bases lay outside the gene matches. This CDR3 comprises 15 residues. The germline V gene encodes CDR1 MDHEN and CDR2 SYDVKM. CDR3 nucleotide sequence: TGTGCCAGCAGTCCCGCCGGACAGGGCCCCTACGAGCAGTACTTC. Protein sequence: CASSPAGQGPYEQYF.

Points on this clonotype: Germline is not matched at one junction end, which may reflect a read error. CDR3 residues: CTSTQTSGGMTAQYF. CDR3 in DNA: TGCACCAGCACCCAGACTAGCGGGGGGATGACAGCGCAGTATTTT. This chain links TRBV5-1 with TRBJ2-3; 13 bases align to TRBD2. The CDR3 totals 15 residues. Germline V lookup: CDR1 SGHRS, CDR2 YFSETQ. The full variable domain, rest sourced from reference TRBV5-1 and TRBJ2-3, is KAGVTQTPRYLIKTRGQQVTLSCSPISGHRSVSWYQQTPGQGLQFLFEYFSETQRNKGNFPGRFSGRQFSNSRSEMNVSTLELGDSALYLCTSTQTSGGMTAQYFGPGTRLTVL.

This clonotype was found many times. The rearrangement uses TRBV20-1 and TRBJ2-5; D is perhaps TRBD1 (6 bases). Trimming pared 3 bases from V and 1 base from J, leaving 12 bases between. The V gene's germline CDR1 is DFQATT and CDR2 SNEGSKA (reference sequence). The CDR3 consists of 14 residues. CDR3: CSASAGTTQETQYF. The CDR3 DNA reads as TGCAGTGCTAGTGCCGGGACAACCCAAGAGACCCAGTACTTC.

About this clonotype: This may be a read error: a much more frequent sequence differs by one nucleotide. The V and J genes are TRBV10-2 and TRBJ2-3; D is ambiguous. The V and J ends lost 0 bases and 8 bases respectively, with 6 bases between them. The CDR3 spans 12 residues. Germline V gene lookup returns CDR1 WSHSY and CDR2 SAAADI. CDR3 in DNA: TGCGCCAGCAGTGAGTCGAGTGGTACGCAGTATTTT. It yields the protein CASSESSGTQYF.

This clonotype occurred a few times. The junction shows a germline mismatch at one end, possibly a read error. V usage is TRBV12-3 or TRBV12-4 and J usage is TRBJ2-1; 10 positions match TRBD2. The CDR3 length is 12 residues. CDR3 in amino acids: CACSQAGGEQFF. CDR3 nucleotide sequence: TGTGCCTGCAGTCAAGCGGGGGGGGAGCAGTTCTTC.

Remarks on this clonotype: A much larger clone is a single base away; this may be a read error. V gene TRBV10-3 combines with J gene TRBJ2-7; D remains ambiguous. The CDR3 covers 15 residues. The germline CDR1 and CDR2 sequences are ENHRY and SYGVKD. Trimming shortened V by 1 base and J by 5 bases, and 15 bases separated the two germline ends. This chain's CDR3 is CAISEYSQMGDEQYF. Written as DNA, the CDR3 is TGTGCCATCAGTGAGTATTCGCAGATGGGTGACGAGCAGTACTTC.

Concerning this clonotype itself: A much more abundant neighbour one base away suggests this may be a read error. The rearrangement links TRBV6-2 or TRBV6-3 to TRBJ2-7, with D possibly TRBD2 on 6 matching bases. There are 15 residues in the CDR3. Germline V gives CDR1 MNHEY, CDR2 SVGEGT. Deletions cut 7 bases from V and 6 bases from J, with 22 bases between. CDR3: CASTWSPLANPEQYF. CDR3 coding DNA: TGTGCCAGCACGTGGTCTCCGCTAGCGAACCCCGAGCAGTACTTC.

This clonotype has more than one count but fewer than ten. V usage is TRBV5-1 and J usage is TRBJ2-7; TRBD1 matches 9 bases. The germline V gene encodes CDR1 SGHRS and CDR2 YFSETQ. V lost 3 bases, J lost 4 bases, and 8 bases stayed unmatched. CDR3 length: 15 residues. CDR3 residues: CASSYRQGELYEQYF. DNA of the CDR3: TGCGCCAGCAGCTACCGACAGGGGGAATTGTACGAGCAGTACTTC. The whole variable domain, remainder taken from reference TRBV5-1 and TRBJ2-7, is KAGVTQTPRYLIKTRGQQVTLSCSPISGHRSVSWYQQTPGQGLQFLFEYFSETQRNKGNFPGRFSGRQFSNSRSEMNVSTLELGDSALYLCASSYRQGELYEQYFGPGTRLTVT.

This clonotype turned up a few times. The CDR3 is CSVSDRGNIQETQYF. The CDR3 DNA follows: TGCAGCGTTTCGGACAGGGGGAACATCCAAGAGACCCAGTACTTC. V is TRBV29-1 and J is TRBJ2-5; TRBD1 aligns across 10 bases. Per germline, CDR1 SQVTM and CDR2 ANQGSEA. The CDR3 is 15 amino acids. V shed 5 bases, J shed 1 base, and the junction held 7 bases outside the gene matches.

V usage is TRBV4-1 and J usage is TRBJ2-1, with TRBD2 identical over 7 bases. V gave up 4 bases and J gave up 8 bases; unmatched junction bases: 20. This CDR3 spans 18 amino acids. Germline V gene sequence: CDR1 MGHRA, CDR2 YSYEKL. As DNA, the CDR3 is TGCGCCAGCAGCCCCCGGGGGGAAGCAAGCGGTAGCCGCGATGAGCAGTTCTTC. It encodes CASSPRGEASGSRDEQFF.

The chain links TRBV7-2 to TRBJ2-4, with D possibly called TRBD1 or TRBD2 (5 bases each). The tail of the sequence fits TRBJ2-7 better, so the J call may be wrong. The CDR3 has 15 amino acids. CDR1 is SGHTA, CDR2 FQGNSA, per germline. For the CDR3, the DNA is TGTGCCAGCAGCCGGCCAAGAGGGGTTTGGGGCGAGCAGTACTTC. Amino acids: CASSRPRGVWGEQYF.

There are a few counts of this clonotype. The V and J genes are TRBV9 and TRBJ1-6; possibly TRBD1 for D (6 bases). Germline V gene sequence: CDR1 SGDLS, CDR2 YYNGEE. The CDR3 totals 15 residues. V shed 6 bases and J shed 3 bases, with 13 bases lying between them. CDR3 loop: CASTSSDSYNSPLHF. The CDR3 nucleotides are TGTGCCAGCACCTCCTCGGACAGCTATAATTCACCCCTCCACTTT.

The chain carries TRBV12-3 or TRBV12-4 and TRBJ2-4; D is unclear. The end of the DNA aligns better with TRBJ2-5, so the J call may be wrong. The CDR3 sequence is 14 residues long. The CDR3 DNA reads TGTGCCAGCAGCCGGTGGAGCTTTCAAGAGACCCAGTACTTC. It translates to CASSRWSFQETQYF.

The chain uses TRBV7-9 and TRBJ1-2; 11 bases match TRBD1. V trimming: 4 bases; J trimming: 6 bases; junction bases outside the gene matches: 16. CDR1 SEHNR and CDR2 FQNEAQ come from the germline V gene (reference sequence). The CDR3 has 18 residues. DNA of the CDR3: TGTGCCAGCAGCTCGACTTACCCGGACAGGGGGCAACGGGATGGCTACACCTTC. Translated: CASSSTYPDRGQRDGYTF. Based on the CDR3 plus reference TRBV7-9 and TRBJ1-2, the full variable domain is DTGVSQNPRHKITKRGQNVTFRCDPISEHNRLYWYRQTLGQGPEFLTYFQNEAQLEKSRLLSDRFSAERPKGSFSTLEIQRTEQGDSAMYLCASSSTYPDRGQRDGYTFGSGTRLTVV.

This clonotype was observed a few times. This CDR3 is CASSTRDRGFFYEQYF. The CDR3 DNA reads as TGTGCCAGCAGCACTCGGGACAGGGGGTTCTTCTACGAGCAGTACTTC. The rearrangement links TRBV7-9 to TRBJ2-7, with 11 positions matching TRBD1. Germline V CDR1 and CDR2: SEHNR, FQNEAQ (reference sequence). J was trimmed by 3 bases and V by 5 bases; bases with no gene match: 9. The CDR3 is 16 amino acids.

This clonotype came up a few times. The rearrangement links TRBV12-3 or TRBV12-4 to TRBJ2-7; D is ambiguous. V was cut by 3 bases and J by 2 bases, with 11 bases left in between. The CDR3 consists of 14 residues. The CDR3 reads CASSLGSLPYEQYF. CDR3 DNA: TGTGCCAGCAGTTTGGGCAGTCTACCCTACGAGCAGTACTTC.

This clonotype was found many times. V usage is TRBV6-1 and J usage is TRBJ2-6; D is ambiguous. CDR1 and CDR2 (germline): MNHNS, SASEGT. V was cut by 8 bases and J by 0 bases, with 5 bases left in between. The CDR3 consists of 13 residues. The CDR3 spells CASDNSGANVLTF. The CDR3 coding sequence is TGTGCCAGCGACAACTCTGGGGCCAACGTCCTGACTTTC.

This clonotype was detected ten times or more. This rearrangement joins TRBV4-2 to TRBJ2-1, with 7 bases identical to TRBD2. J gave up 5 bases and V 1 base, and 5 bases lay outside the gene matches. Germline CDR1 LGHNA, CDR2 YNFKEQ. This CDR3 comprises 15 residues. CDR3 protein: CASSQVAGADNEQFF. For the CDR3, the DNA is TGTGCCAGCAGCCAAGTTGCGGGAGCGGACAATGAGCAGTTCTTC.